One sample yielded the 24 T cell receptor beta chains listed below, sequenced in a study of human T cells and chemical hapten exposure. Time point of the sample: patch test 2, 6 weeks after DPC sensitization. The treatment was: therapeutic diphenylcyclopropenone sensitization with weekly scalp DPC. From the RACE reads, TCRdb called clonotypes with MiXCR, one entry per CDR3 protein. This sample has 69,000 or so distinct CDR3 sequences; about a tenth occur once, and the top ten carry around 7%. The sample was whole blood, taken in connection with sensitization to the hapten diphenylcyclopropenone (DPC). These receptors were collected from a woman aged 45-60 years with alopecia areata. Some clones in this sample may be carry-over from other donors' samples.

This clonotype was recorded at least ten times. The V and J genes are TRBV7-8 and TRBJ2-2; D is uncertain. CDR1 and CDR2 from the germline V gene are SGHVS and FQNEAQ. V was trimmed by 2 bases and J by 0 bases, leaving 4 bases between them. The CDR3 contains 14 residues. The CDR3 DNA reads TGTGCCAGCAGCTTAAGAACGAACACCGGGGAGCTGTTTTTT. It translates to CASSLRTNTGELFF.

This clonotype occurred many times. This chain joins TRBV12-3 or TRBV12-4 and TRBJ2-1; 8 bases are shared with TRBD1. V lost 6 bases to trimming and J lost 8 bases; unmatched junction nucleotides: 15. This CDR3 comprises 16 residues. The CDR3 nucleotides read TGTGCCAGCAGAACCACCGACAGGGGATCTGGCGATGAGCAGTTCTTC. This codes for CASRTTDRGSGDEQFF.

This clonotype was observed a few times. This chain joins TRBV2 and TRBJ2-3; D is possibly TRBD1 (7 bases). V gave up 7 bases and J gave up 6 bases, with 17 bases separating them. CDR3 length: 14 amino acids. CDR1 SNHLY and CDR2 FYNNEI come from the germline V gene. Here the CDR3 DNA reads TGTGCCAGCATTAGCGGAGGGACAGAGGATACGCAGTATTTT. It is translated as CASISGGTEDTQYF.

This clonotype has ten or more counts. The chain links TRBV7-8 to TRBJ2-5; TRBD2 might be the D (6 bases). Trimming took 2 bases from V and 8 from J, leaving 24 bases between them. The CDR3 is 17 amino acids. CDR1 and CDR2 from the germline V gene are SGHVS and FQNEAQ. The DNA for the CDR3 is TGTGCCAGCAGCTTATGGGGTCGCGGGGCCGGTTCTGTCACCCAGTACTTC. Encoded protein: CASSLWGRGAGSVTQYF.

In its sample, this clonotype was seen many times. The J gene is TRBJ1-1, the V gene TRBV5-6; D uncertain. Looked up from germline, CDR1 is SGHDT and CDR2 is YYEEEE. Trimming left V 1 base short and J 0 bases short, with 7 bases between. The CDR3 spans 14 residues. The CDR3 bases are TGTGCCAGCAGCTTGATTACCGTGAACACTGAAGCTTTCTTT. This translates into CASSLITVNTEAFF.

On this clonotype itself: One junction end disagrees with the germline gene, perhaps due to a read error. The chain uses TRBV5-1 and TRBJ2-3; 8 nucleotides align to TRBD1. The germline V gene encodes CDR1 SGHRS and CDR2 YFSETQ. The CDR3 consists of 14 residues. DNA for the CDR3: TGCGCCAGTAGGAGGGACAGGACCACAGATGCGCAGTATTTT. Amino acids: CASRRDRTTDAQYF.

This clonotype has just a few counts. The V and J genes are TRBV5-6 and TRBJ2-7, with D uncertain. CDR3 length equals 15 residues. In germline, CDR1 is SGHDT, CDR2 YYEEEE. Trimming shortened V by 0 bases and J by 7 bases, and 17 bases separated the two germline ends. The CDR3 sequence is CASSLGPAEGREQYF. In DNA, the CDR3 is TGTGCCAGCAGCTTGGGGCCCGCCGAAGGGCGGGAGCAGTACTTC.

This clonotype was detected only a few times. The V call is TRBV18, the J call TRBJ1-1; possible D gene TRBD1, 5 bases. The germline V and J ends were trimmed by 6 bases and 1 base, with 12 bases remaining between them. The CDR3 has 14 amino acids. Germline CDR1 and CDR2: KGHSH and LQKENI. CDR3 residues: CASSPEDTNTEAFF. The CDR3 bases are TGTGCCAGCTCGCCTGAGGACACGAACACTGAAGCTTTCTTT. Complete variable domain (other parts from reference TRBV18 and TRBJ1-1): NAGVMQNPRHLVRRRGQEARLRCSPMKGHSHVYWYRQLPEEGLKFMVYLQKENIIDESGMPKERFSAEFPKEGPSILRIQQVVRGDSAAYFCASSPEDTNTEAFFGQGTRLTVV.

This clonotype has a handful of counts. This sequence joins TRBV11-2 and TRBJ2-3, with D possibly called TRBD1 or TRBD2 (5 bases each). Trimming removed 1 base at V and 3 bases at J, with 11 bases between. This CDR3 is built from 15 residues. Per the germline V gene, CDR1 is SGHAT and CDR2 is FQNNGV. For the CDR3, the DNA is TGTGCCAGCAGCTTAGTACGGGGACCGACAGATACGCAGTATTTT. Amino acids: CASSLVRGPTDTQYF.

This clonotype was recorded many times. The V call is TRBV25-1, the J call TRBJ2-2; 9 bases match TRBD1. CDR3 length: 15 residues. V was pared by 10 bases and J by 1 base, with 7 bases of the junction left unmatched. Germline CDR1 and CDR2: MGHDK and SYGVNS. Here the CDR3 DNA reads TGTGCCACCGGGCGGGGACAGGGGAACACCGGGGAGCTGTTTTTT. Amino acids: CATGRGQGNTGELFF.

This clonotype occurred a few times. Its ends do not fully match the called genes, so a read error is possible. The rearrangement links TRBV10-3 to TRBJ2-1, with TRBD1 identical over 7 bases. Germline V gives CDR1 ENHRY, CDR2 SYGVKD. The CDR3 is 16 residues long. The CDR3 nucleotides read TGTGCCATCGGTGAGGGGACAGATTTTTCCTACAATGAGCAGTTCTTC. It yields the protein CAIGEGTDFSYNEQFF.

This clonotype was found many times. V gene TRBV10-3 combines with J gene TRBJ2-1, with TRBD2 matching 11 bases. Trimming removed 0 bases from V and 6 bases from J; junction bases left unmatched: 4. The germline V gene encodes CDR1 ENHRY and CDR2 SYGVKD. CDR3 length: 16 amino acids. The CDR3 loop reads CAISESGLAAGNEQFF. In nucleotides, the CDR3 is TGTGCCATCAGTGAGTCGGGACTAGCGGCGGGCAATGAGCAGTTCTTC.

The chain combines TRBV20-1 with TRBJ2-5; D may correspond to TRBD1 or TRBD2 (6 bases each). Between the trimmed V and J ends, which lost 1 base and 2 bases, there was a span of 11 bases. CDR1 DFQATT and CDR2 SNEGSKA come from the germline V gene (reference sequence). CDR3 length equals 14 residues. The CDR3 nucleotides read TGCAGTGCTAGAGGGGAGGACAGACAAGAGACCCAGTACTTC. Translating gives CSARGEDRQETQYF.

In this sample, this clonotype turned up many times. V and J are TRBV29-1 and TRBJ1-4; D perhaps matches TRBD1 (5 bases). V lost 7 bases, J lost 0 bases, and 6 bases lay in between. Germline loops: CDR1 SQVTM, CDR2 ANQGSEA. The CDR3 consists of 12 residues. CDR3 DNA: TGCAGCGGGGGGTCAACTAATGAAAAACTGTTTTTT. It is translated as CSGGSTNEKLFF.

This clonotype was recorded at least ten times. The rearrangement uses TRBV7-2 and TRBJ2-7; D call uncertain. The CDR3 totals 15 residues. Germline CDR1 and CDR2: SGHTA and FQGNSA. V was shortened by 1 base and J by 2 bases, with 12 bases between the two germline ends. Written as DNA, the CDR3 is TGTGCCAGCAGCTTAGGACTGGGTTTTCCCTACGAGCAGTACTTC. It yields the protein CASSLGLGFPYEQYF.

V and J are TRBV7-9 and TRBJ2-7; the D is unclear. The CDR3 has 13 amino acids. Trimming shortened V by 5 bases and J by 3 bases, and 11 bases separated the two germline ends. The germline gives CDR1 SEHNR, CDR2 FQNEAQ (reference sequence). DNA of the CDR3: TGTGCCAGCAGCCCCTTCAATGACTACGAGCAGTACTTC. Translating gives CASSPFNDYEQYF.

The table lists this clonotype with a few counts. V gene TRBV18 combines with J gene TRBJ2-7; 12 nucleotides match TRBD1. The CDR3 totals 15 residues. The trim removed 1 base at V and 4 bases at J, leaving 2 bases unmatched. Germline V lookup: CDR1 KGHSH, CDR2 LQKENI. CDR3 region: CASSPRDRGLYEQYF. The CDR3 DNA is TGTGCCAGCTCACCACGGGACAGGGGGCTTTACGAGCAGTACTTC.

This clonotype was seen repeatedly, ten times or more. The chain recombines TRBV9 with TRBJ1-4; TRBD1 aligns across 10 bases. Germline loops: CDR1 SGDLS, CDR2 YYNGEE. V gave up 4 bases and J gave up 6 bases; unmatched junction bases: 6. CDR3 length: 15 amino acids. CDR3 amino acids: CASSTPGQGHEKLFF. CDR3 bases: TGTGCCAGCAGCACACCGGGACAGGGGCATGAAAAACTGTTTTTT.

There are many counts of this clonotype. CDR3 sequence: CASSPQNTVNTEAFF. In DNA, the CDR3 is TGTGCCAGCTCACCTCAAAACACAGTGAACACTGAAGCTTTCTTT. The chain is built from TRBV18 and TRBJ1-1, with D uncertain. Germline lookup yields CDR1 KGHSH and CDR2 LQKENI. With 3 bases removed from V and 0 bases from J, the gap between germline ends came to 11 bases. This CDR3 contains 15 residues.

A few counts support this clonotype. Here the CDR3 reads CSVEDRTGRFTDTQYF. Here the CDR3 DNA reads TGCAGCGTTGAAGATAGAACGGGCAGGTTCACAGATACGCAGTATTTT. The chain recombines TRBV29-1 with TRBJ2-3; no clear D gene. The CDR3 loop spans 16 amino acids. Trimming stripped 0 bases from V and 2 bases from J, with 15 bases between. Germline values: CDR1 SQVTM, CDR2 ANQGSEA.

This clonotype was counted ten times or more. The chain combines TRBV19 with TRBJ2-4, with 8 bases that match TRBD2. This CDR3 region has 16 residues. Trimming took 3 bases from V and 6 from J; bases not matched to a gene: 10. The germline V gene has CDR1 LNHDA and CDR2 SQIVND (reference sequence). CDR3 amino acids: CASSIGPGLDLNIQYF. Written as DNA, the CDR3 is TGTGCCAGTAGTATTGGGCCGGGACTAGACCTAAACATTCAGTACTTC.

V is TRBV3-1 and J is TRBJ2-5; TRBD1 might be the D (5 bases). CDR3 length equals 16 residues. The V gene lost 0 bases and the J gene lost 1 base, with 12 bases spanning the gap. Per germline, CDR1 LGHDT and CDR2 YNNKEL (reference sequence). The CDR3 region has the DNA TGTGCCAGCAGCCAAGATGTGTTCAGGGTCCAAGAGACCCAGTACTTC. Its protein is CASSQDVFRVQETQYF.

This sequence joins TRBV7-6 and TRBJ2-3; D may be TRBD1 (8 bases). CDR1 SGHVS and CDR2 FNYEAQ come from the germline V gene. The CDR3 consists of 16 residues. With 3 bases removed from V and 0 bases from J, the gap between germline ends came to 13 bases. Written as DNA, the CDR3 is TGTGCCAGCAGCTTTGACAGGGGAGGGAGCACAGATACGCAGTATTTT. This translates into CASSFDRGGSTDTQYF.

This chain joins TRBV12-3 or TRBV12-4 and TRBJ2-1; 11 positions agree with TRBD2. CDR3 length: 15 residues. The V segment lost 6 bases and the J segment 9 bases; nucleotides outside the gene matches: 10. This chain's CDR3 is CASSPIAGGPGEQFF. CDR3 sequence (DNA): TGTGCCAGCAGCCCTATAGCGGGAGGGCCTGGTGAGCAGTTCTTC.